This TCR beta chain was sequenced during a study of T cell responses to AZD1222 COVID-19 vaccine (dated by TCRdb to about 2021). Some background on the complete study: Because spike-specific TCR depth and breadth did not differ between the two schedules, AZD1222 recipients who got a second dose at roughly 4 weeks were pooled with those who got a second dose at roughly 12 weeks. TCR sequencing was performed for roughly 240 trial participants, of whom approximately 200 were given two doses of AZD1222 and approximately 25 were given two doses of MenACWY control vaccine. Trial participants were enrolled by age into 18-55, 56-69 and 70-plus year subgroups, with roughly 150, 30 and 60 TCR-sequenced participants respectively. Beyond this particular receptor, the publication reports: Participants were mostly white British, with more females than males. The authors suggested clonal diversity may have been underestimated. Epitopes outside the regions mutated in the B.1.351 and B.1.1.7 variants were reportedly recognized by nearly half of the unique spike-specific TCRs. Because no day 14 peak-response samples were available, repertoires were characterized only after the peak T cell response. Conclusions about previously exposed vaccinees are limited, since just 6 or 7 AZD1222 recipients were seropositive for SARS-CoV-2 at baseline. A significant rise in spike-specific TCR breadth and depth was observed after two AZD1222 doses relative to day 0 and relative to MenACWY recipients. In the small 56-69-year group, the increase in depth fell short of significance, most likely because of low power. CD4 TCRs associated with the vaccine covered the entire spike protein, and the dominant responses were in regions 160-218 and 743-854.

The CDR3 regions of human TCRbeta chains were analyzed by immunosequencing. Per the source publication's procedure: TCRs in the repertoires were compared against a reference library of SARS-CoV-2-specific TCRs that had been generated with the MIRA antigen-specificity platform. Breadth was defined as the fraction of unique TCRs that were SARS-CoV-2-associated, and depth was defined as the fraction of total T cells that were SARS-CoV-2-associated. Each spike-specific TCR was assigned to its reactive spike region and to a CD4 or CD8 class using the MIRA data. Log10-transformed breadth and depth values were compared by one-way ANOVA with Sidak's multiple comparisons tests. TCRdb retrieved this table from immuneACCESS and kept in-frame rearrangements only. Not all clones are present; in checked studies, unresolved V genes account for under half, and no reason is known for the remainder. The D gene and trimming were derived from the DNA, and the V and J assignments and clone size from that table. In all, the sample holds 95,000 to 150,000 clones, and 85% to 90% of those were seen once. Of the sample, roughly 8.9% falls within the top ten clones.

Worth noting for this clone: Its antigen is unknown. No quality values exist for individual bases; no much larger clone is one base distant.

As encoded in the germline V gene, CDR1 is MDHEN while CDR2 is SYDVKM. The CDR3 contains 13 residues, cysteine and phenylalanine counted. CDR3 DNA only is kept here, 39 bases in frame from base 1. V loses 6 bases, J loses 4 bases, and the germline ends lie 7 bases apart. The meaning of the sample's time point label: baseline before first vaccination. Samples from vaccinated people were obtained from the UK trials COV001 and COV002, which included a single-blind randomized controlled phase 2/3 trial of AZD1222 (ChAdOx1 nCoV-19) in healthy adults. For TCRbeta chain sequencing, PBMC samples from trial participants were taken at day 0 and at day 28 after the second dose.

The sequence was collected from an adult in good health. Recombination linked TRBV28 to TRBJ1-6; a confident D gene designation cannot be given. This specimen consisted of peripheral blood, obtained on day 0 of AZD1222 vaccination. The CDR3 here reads CASRPAYNSPLHF. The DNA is TGTGCCAGCAGACCTGCATATAATTCACCCCTCCACTTT.